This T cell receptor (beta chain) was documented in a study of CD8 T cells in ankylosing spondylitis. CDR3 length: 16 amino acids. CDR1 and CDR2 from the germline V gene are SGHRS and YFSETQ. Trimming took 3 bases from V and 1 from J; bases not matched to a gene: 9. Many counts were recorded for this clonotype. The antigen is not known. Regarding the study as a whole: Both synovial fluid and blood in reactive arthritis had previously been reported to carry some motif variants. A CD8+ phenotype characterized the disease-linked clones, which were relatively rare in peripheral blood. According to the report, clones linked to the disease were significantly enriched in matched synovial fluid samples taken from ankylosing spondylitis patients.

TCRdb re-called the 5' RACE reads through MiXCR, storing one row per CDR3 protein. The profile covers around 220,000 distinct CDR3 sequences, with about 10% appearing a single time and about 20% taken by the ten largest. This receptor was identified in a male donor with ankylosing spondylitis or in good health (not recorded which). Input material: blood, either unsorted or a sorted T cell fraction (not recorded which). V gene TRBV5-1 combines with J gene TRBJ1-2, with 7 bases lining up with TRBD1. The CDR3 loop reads CASSSLGQEHNYGYTF. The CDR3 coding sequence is TGCGCCAGCAGCTCGCTAGGACAGGAGCATAACTATGGCTACACCTTC.